Presented here are 3 T cell receptor beta chains from one specimen sequenced in a study of read filtering for tumor transcriptome and immune sequencing. This library used approximately 0.4 ug RNA and molecular barcoded adaptors spanning alpha/delta and beta/gamma chains. One entry per CDR3 protein, called by TCRdb with MiXCR from the reads. The table includes 50,000 to 65,000 distinct CDR3 sequences, roughly 12% detected once. The sample consisted of a population of CD138-negative cells sorted from bone marrow. The source is a donor at least 40 years old with multiple myeloma.

In this sample, this clonotype turned up many times. The junction departs from germline at one end; a sequencing error may be responsible. This rearrangement joins TRBV3-1 to TRBJ2-3; 9 bases match TRBD2. Germline V lookup: CDR1 LGHDT, CDR2 YNNKEL (reference sequence). The CDR3 extends over 14 amino acids. The CDR3 region has the DNA TGTGCCAGCCCATATAGCGGGGGCGCACAGATATGGCCCTGG. This gives the protein CASPYSGGAQIWPW.

There are many counts of this clonotype. The chain has TRBV5-5 and TRBJ2-5, with unresolved D. CDR1 and CDR2 (germline): SGHKS, YYEKEE (reference sequence). The CDR3 runs 14 residues. V was clipped by 6 bases and J by 2 bases, with 14 bases between them. As DNA, the CDR3 is TGTGCCAGCACCTTCTTCGGCGGACAAGAGACCCAGTACTTC. Residues: CASTFFGGQETQYF.

This clonotype was seen many times. This rearrangement joins TRBV11-3 to TRBJ2-1, with D unresolved. Trimming pared 1 base from V and 0 bases from J, leaving 7 bases between. Germline assignment: CDR1 SGHNT and CDR2 YENEEA. CDR3 length equals 15 residues. In nucleotides, the CDR3 is TGTGCCAGCAGCTTAGGGGCGTCCTCCTACAATGAGCAGTTCTTC. As protein: CASSLGASSYNEQFF.